This TCR beta chain originates from a study of blood T cell repertoires in COVID-19. Across the whole study: COVID-19 samples collected from the United States, Italy and Spain covered acute and convalescent phases. Sample material is recorded as cDNA or gDNA derived from T cells, B-cell-depleted T cells, or PBMCs.

Trimming removed 6 bases from V and 5 bases from J, with 22 bases in between. Germline V gene sequence: CDR1 MGHRA, CDR2 YSYEKL. This CDR3 is 17 amino acids long. Original processing notes: Estimated nucleated cell counts came from reference gene primer amplification. TCRdb keeps only in-frame clones here, not all; method: immunoSEQ multiplex PCR. That table is the source of V, J and clone size, and D and trimming were worked out from the DNA. Here the sample spans fewer than 10,000 clones, roughly 90% being singletons. The rearrangement joins TRBV4-1 to TRBJ1-4, with D perhaps matching TRBD1 (6 bases). The specimen sequenced was peripheral blood. This receptor was taken from a human donor with active COVID-19. The donor label of this sample is uncertain. In nucleotides, the CDR3 is TGCGCCAGCAGTCTGCCATCCCTTGGACAGCGAAATGAAAAACTGTTTTTT. Translated: CASSLPSLGQRNEKLFF.